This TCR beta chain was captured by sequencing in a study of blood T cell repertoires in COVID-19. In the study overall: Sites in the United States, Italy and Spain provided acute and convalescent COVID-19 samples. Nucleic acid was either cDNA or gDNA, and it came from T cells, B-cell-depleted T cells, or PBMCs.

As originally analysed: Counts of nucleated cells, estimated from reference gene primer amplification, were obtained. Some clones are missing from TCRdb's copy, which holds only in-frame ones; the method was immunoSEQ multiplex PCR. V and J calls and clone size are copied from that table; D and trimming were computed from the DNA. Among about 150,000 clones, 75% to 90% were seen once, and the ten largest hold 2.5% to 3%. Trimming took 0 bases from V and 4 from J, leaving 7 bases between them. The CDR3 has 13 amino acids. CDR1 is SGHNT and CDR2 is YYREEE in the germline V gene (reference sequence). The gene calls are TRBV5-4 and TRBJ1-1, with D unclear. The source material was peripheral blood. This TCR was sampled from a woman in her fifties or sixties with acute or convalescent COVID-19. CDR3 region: CASSLDWSTEAFF. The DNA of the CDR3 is TGTGCCAGCAGCTTGGACTGGTCCACTGAAGCTTTCTTT.